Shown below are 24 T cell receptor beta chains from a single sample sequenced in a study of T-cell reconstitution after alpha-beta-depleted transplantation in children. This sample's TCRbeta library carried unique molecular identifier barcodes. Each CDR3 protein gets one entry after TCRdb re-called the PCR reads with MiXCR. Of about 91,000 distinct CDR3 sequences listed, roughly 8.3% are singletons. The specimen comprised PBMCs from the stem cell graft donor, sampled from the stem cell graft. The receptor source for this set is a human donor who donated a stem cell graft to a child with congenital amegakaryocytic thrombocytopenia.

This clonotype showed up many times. In DNA, the CDR3 is TGCGCCAGCAGCCACCCCGTCAGGGGATGGGATAATTCACCCCTCCACTTT. Translated: CASSHPVRGWDNSPLHF. This sequence joins TRBV4-1 and TRBJ1-6; maybe TRBD1 (6 bases). The CDR3 totals 17 residues. V lost 3 bases and J 5 bases, leaving 17 bases between the germline ends. Germline V gene lookup returns CDR1 MGHRA and CDR2 YSYEKL.

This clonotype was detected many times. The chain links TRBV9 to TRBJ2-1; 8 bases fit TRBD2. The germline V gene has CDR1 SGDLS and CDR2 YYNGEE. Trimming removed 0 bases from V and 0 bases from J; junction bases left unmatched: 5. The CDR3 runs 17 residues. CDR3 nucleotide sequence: TGTGCCAGCAGCGTAGGAACTAGCGGAGGCTCCTACAATGAGCAGTTCTTC. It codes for CASSVGTSGGSYNEQFF.

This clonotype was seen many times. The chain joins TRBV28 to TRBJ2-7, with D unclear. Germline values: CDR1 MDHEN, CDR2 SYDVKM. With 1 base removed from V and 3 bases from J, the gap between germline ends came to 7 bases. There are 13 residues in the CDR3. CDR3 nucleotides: TGTGCCAGCAGTTTATTCCCTCTCTACGAGCAGTACTTC. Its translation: CASSLFPLYEQYF.

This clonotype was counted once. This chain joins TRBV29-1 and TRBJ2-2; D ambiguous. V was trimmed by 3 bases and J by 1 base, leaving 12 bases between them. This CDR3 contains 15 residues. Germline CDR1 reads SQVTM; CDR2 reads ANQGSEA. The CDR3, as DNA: TGCAGCGTTGATGGTGGCCAATTGAACACCGGGGAGCTGTTTTTT. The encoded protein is CSVDGGQLNTGELFF.

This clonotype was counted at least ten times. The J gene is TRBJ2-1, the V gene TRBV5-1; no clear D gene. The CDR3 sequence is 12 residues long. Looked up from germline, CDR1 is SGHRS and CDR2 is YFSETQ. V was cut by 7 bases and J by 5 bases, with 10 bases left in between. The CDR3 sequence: CASGTVNNEQFF. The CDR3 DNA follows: TGCGCCAGCGGAACAGTGAACAATGAGCAGTTCTTC.

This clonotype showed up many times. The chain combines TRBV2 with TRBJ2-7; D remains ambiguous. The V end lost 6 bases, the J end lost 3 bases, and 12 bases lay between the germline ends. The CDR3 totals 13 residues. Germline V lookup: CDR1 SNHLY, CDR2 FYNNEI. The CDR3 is CASSRVGGYEQYF. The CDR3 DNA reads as TGTGCCAGCAGCCGGGTCGGTGGCTACGAGCAGTACTTC.

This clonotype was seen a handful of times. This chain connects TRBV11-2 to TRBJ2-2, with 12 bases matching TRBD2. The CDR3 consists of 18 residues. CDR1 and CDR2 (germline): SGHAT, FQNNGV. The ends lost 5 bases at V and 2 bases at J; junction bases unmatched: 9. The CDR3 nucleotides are TGTGCCAGCAGCCCTCGGGGACTAGCGGGCGTCAACACCGGGGAGCTGTTTTTT. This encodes CASSPRGLAGVNTGELFF.

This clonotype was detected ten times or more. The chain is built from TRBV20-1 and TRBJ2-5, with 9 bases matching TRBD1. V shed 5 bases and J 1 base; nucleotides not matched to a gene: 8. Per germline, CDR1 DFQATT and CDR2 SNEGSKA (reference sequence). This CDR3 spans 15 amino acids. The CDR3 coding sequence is TGCAGTGCTTCCCCCGGGACAGGGTTCCAAGAGACCCAGTACTTC. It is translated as CSASPGTGFQETQYF.

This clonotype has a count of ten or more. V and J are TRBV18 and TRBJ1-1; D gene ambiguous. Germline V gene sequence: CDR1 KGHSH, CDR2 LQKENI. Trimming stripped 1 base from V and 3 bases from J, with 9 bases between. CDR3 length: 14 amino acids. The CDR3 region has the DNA TGTGCCAGCTCACCACAAAATGCGGACACTGAAGCTTTCTTT. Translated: CASSPQNADTEAFF. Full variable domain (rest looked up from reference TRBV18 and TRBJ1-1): NAGVMQNPRHLVRRRGQEARLRCSPMKGHSHVYWYRQLPEEGLKFMVYLQKENIIDESGMPKERFSAEFPKEGPSILRIQQVVRGDSAAYFCASSPQNADTEAFFGQGTRLTVV.

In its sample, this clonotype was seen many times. The CDR3 reads CAISNYDKQYF. The CDR3 bases are TGTGCCATCAGCAACTATGACAAGCAGTATTTT. V gene TRBV10-3 combines with J gene TRBJ2-3; no clear D. This CDR3 is 11 amino acids long. Germline V gene lookup returns CDR1 ENHRY and CDR2 SYGVKD. V lost 6 bases to trimming and J lost 11 bases, with 12 bases between them.

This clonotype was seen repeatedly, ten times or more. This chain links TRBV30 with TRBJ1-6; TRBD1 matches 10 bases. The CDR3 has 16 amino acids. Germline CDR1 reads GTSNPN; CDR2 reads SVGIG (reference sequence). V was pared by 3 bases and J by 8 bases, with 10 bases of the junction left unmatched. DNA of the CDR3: TGTGCCTGGAGAAGACCGGGACAGGGGCGATATTCACCCCTCCACTTT. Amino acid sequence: CAWRRPGQGRYSPLHF.

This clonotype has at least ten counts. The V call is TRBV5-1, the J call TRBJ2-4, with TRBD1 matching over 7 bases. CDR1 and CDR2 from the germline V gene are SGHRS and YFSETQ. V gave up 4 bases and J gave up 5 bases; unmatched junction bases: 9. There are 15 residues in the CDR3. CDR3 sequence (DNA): TGCGCCAGCAGCCCTATAGACAGGGAGCAAAACATTCAGTACTTC. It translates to CASSPIDREQNIQYF.

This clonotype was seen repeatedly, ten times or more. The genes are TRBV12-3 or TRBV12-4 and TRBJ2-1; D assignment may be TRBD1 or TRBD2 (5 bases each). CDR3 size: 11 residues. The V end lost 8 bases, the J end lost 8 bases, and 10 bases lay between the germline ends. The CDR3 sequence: CASGMGDEQFF. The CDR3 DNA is TGTGCCAGCGGGATGGGGGATGAGCAGTTCTTC.

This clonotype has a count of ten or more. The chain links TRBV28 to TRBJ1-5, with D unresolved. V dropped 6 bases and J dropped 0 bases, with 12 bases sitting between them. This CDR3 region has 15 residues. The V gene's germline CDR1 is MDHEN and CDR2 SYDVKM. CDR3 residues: CASSWGGVSNQPQHF. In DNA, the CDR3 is TGTGCCAGCAGCTGGGGAGGAGTTAGCAATCAGCCCCAGCATTTT.

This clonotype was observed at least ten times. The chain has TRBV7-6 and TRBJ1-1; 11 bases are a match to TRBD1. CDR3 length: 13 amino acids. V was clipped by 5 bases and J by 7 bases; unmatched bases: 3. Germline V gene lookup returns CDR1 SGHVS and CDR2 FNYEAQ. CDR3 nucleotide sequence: TGTGCCAGCAGCCCAGGGACAGGGGGTGAAGCTTTCTTT. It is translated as CASSPGTGGEAFF.

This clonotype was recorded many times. The CDR3 region is CASSLESLRRANEQFF. As DNA, the CDR3 is TGTGCCAGCAGCTTAGAATCCCTACGGCGGGCCAATGAGCAGTTCTTC. The chain joins TRBV7-6 to TRBJ2-1; TRBD2 might be the D (5 bases). The V end lost 1 base, the J end lost 6 bases, and 16 bases lay between the germline ends. There are 16 residues in the CDR3. Germline values: CDR1 SGHVS, CDR2 FNYEAQ.

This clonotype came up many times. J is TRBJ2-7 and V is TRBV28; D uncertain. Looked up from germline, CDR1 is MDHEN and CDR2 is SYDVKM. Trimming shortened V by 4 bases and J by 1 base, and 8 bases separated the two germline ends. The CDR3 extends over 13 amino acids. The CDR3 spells CASSYGESYEQYF. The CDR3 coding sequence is TGTGCCAGCAGTTACGGCGAATCCTACGAGCAGTACTTC.

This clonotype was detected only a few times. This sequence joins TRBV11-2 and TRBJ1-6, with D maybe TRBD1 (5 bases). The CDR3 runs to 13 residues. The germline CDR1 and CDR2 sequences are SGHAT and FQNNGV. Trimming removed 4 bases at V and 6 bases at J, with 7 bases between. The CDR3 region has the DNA TGTGCCAGCAGCTCTGGGGGTAATTCACCCCTCCACTTT. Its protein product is CASSSGGNSPLHF.

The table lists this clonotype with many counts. The CDR3 DNA follows: TGTGCCAGCAGCCCCACAGCGGGAGTGTCAGAGACCCAGTACTTC. Protein product: CASSPTAGVSETQYF. The chain uses TRBV7-2 and TRBJ2-5, with 8 bases lining up with TRBD2. Germline V gene sequence: CDR1 SGHTA, CDR2 FQGNSA. The J segment lost 4 bases and the V segment lost 5 bases, leaving 9 bases of the junction unmatched. The length of the CDR3 is 15 residues.

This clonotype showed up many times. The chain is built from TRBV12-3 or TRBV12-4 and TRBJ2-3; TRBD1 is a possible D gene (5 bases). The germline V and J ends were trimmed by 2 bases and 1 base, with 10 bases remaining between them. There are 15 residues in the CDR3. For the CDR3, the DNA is TGTGCCAGCAGTTTAAGGGGTTACGGCACAGATACGCAGTATTTT. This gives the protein CASSLRGYGTDTQYF.

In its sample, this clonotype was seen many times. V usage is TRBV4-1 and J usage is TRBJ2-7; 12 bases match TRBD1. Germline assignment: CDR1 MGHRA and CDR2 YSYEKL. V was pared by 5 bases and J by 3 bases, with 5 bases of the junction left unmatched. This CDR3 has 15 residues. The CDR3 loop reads CASSEGQGAYYEQYF. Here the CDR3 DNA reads TGCGCCAGCAGCGAGGGACAGGGGGCCTACTACGAGCAGTACTTC.

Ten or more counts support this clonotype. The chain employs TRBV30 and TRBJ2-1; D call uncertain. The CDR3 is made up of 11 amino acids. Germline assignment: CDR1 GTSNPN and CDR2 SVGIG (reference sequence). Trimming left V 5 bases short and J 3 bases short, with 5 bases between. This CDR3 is CAWGDYNEQFF. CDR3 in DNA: TGTGCCTGGGGGGACTACAATGAGCAGTTCTTC.

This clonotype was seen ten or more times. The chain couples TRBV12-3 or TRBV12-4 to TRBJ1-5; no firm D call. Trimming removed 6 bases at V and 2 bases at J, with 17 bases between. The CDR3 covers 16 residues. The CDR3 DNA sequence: TGTGCCAGCAGGGCCGGAGTGGGAGCGGGCAATCAGCCCCAGCATTTT. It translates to CASRAGVGAGNQPQHF.

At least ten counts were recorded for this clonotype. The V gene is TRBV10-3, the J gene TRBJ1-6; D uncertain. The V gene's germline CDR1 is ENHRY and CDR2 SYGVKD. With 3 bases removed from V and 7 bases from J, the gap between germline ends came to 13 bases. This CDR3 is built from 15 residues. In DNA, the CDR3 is TGTGCCATCAGTGAAAGGGAACATTCAAATTCACCCCTCCACTTT. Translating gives CAISEREHSNSPLHF.